This T cell receptor beta chain was sequenced for a study of blood T cell repertoires in COVID-19. The assay was immunoSEQ multiplex PCR, and TCRdb's table has in-frame clones only and misses some. The data contain 280,000 or so clones, over 85% of them singletons. The CDR3 spans 16 residues. Germline V CDR1 and CDR2: KGHSH, LQKENI. The junction had 5 bases not matched to a gene; V was cut back by 3 bases and J by 0 bases. The chain uses TRBV18 and TRBJ1-3; 7 bases line up with TRBD1. This sequence was found in a woman in her forties or fifties who had been exposed to COVID-19. Sequencing used PBMCs or T cells enriched from blood (not recorded which). The CDR3 loop reads CASSPGTVSSGNTIYF. The CDR3 DNA reads TGTGCCAGCTCACCTGGGACAGTGAGCTCTGGAAACACCATATATTTT.